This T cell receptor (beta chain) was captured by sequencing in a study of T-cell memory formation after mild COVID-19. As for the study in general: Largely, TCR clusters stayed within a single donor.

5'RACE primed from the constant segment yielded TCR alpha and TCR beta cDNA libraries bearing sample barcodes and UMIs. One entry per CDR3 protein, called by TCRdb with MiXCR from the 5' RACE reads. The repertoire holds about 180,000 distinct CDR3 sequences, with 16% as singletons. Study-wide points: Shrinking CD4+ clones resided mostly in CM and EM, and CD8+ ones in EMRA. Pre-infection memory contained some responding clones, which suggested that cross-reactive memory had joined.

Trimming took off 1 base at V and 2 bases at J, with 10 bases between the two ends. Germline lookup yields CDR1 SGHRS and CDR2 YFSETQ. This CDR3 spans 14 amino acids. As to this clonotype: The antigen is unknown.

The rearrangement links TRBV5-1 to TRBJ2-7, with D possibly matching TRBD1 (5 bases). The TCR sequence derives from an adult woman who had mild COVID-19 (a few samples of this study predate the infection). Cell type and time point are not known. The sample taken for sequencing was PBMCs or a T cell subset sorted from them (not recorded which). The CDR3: CASSLMTATYEQYF. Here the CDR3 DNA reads TGCGCCAGCAGCTTGATGACAGCAACCTACGAGCAGTACTTC. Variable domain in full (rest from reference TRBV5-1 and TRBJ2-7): KAGVTQTPRYLIKTRGQQVTLSCSPISGHRSVSWYQQTPGQGLQFLFEYFSETQRNKGNFPGRFSGRQFSNSRSEMNVSTLELGDSALYLCASSLMTATYEQYFGPGTRLTVT.